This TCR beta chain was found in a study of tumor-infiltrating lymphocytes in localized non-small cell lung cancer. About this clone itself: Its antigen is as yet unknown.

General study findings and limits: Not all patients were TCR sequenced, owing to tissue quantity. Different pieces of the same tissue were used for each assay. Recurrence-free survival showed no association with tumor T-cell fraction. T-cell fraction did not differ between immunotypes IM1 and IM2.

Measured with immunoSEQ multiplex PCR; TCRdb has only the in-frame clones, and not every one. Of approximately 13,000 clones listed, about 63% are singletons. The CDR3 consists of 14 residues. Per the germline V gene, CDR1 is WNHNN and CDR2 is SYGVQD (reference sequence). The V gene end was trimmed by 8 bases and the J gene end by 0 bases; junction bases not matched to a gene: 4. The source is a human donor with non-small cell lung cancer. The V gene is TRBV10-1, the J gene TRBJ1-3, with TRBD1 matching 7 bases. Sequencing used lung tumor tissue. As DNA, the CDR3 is TGCGCCAGCTCCAGGGGGATCTCTGGAAACACCATATATTTT. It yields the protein CASSRGISGNTIYF.